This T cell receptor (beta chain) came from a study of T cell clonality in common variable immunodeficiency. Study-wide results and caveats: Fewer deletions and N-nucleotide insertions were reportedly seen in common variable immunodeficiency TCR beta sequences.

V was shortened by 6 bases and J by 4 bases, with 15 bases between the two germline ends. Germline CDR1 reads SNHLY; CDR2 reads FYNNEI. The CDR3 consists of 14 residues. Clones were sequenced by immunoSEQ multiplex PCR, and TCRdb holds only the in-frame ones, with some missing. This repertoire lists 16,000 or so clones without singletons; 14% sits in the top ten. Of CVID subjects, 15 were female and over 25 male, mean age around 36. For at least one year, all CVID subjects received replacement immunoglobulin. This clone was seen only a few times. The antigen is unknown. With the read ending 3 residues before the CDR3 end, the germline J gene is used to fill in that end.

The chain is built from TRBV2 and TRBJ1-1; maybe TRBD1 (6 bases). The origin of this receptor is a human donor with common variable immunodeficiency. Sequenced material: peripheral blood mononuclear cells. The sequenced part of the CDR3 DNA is TGTGCCAGCAGCGCCGACAGGCGGCGCACTGAA. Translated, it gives CASSADRRRTE. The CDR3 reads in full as CASSADRRRTEAFF.